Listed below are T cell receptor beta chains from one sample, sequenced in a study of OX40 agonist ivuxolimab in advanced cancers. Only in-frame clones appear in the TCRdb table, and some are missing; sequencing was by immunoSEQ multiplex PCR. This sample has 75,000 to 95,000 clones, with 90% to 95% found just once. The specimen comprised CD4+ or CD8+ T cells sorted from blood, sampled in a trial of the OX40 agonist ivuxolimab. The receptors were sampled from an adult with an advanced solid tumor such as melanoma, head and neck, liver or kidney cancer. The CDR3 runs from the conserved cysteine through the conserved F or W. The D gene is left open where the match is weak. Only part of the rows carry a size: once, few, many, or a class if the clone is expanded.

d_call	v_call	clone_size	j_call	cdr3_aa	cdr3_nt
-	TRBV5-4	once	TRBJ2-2	CASSSPGRELFF	TGTGCCAGCAGCTCGCCGGGCAGGGAGCTGTTTTTT
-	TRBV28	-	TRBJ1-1	CASSLGRTEKAFF	TGTGCCAGCAGTTTAGGCAGGACAGAGAAAGCTTTCTTT
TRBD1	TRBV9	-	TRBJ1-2	CASSARDRGANYGYTF	TGTGCCAGCAGCGCTCGTGACAGGGGGGCTAACTATGGCTACACCTTC
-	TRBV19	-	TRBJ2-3	CASSPLGTDTQYF	TGTGCCAGTAGTCCCCTAGGGACGGATACGCAGTATTTT
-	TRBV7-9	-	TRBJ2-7	CASSLLEYEQYF	TGTGCCAGCAGCTTATTAGAATACGAGCAGTACTTC
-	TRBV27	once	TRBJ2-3	CASRRGGRITSTDTQYF	TGTGCCAGCAGGAGGGGGGGACGAATAACCTCCACAGATACGCAGTATTTT
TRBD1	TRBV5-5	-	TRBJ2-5	CASSLFRTGMETQYF	TGTGCCAGCAGCTTGTTTCGGACAGGGATGGAGACCCAGTACTTC
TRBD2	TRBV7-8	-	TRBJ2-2	CASSFTSGGVNTGELFF	TGTGCCAGCAGCTTTACTAGCGGGGGGGTAAACACCGGGGAGCTGTTTTTT
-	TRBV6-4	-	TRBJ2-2	CASSDYNGELFF	TGTGCCAGCAGTGACTACAACGGGGAGCTGTTTTTT
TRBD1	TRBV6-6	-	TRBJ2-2	CASSLDRGRNTGELFF	TGTGCCAGCAGTTTAGACAGGGGGCGGAACACCGGGGAGCTGTTTTTT
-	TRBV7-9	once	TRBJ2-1	CASSLASGGYNEQFF	TGTGCCAGCAGCTTAGCTAGCGGAGGTTACAATGAGCAGTTCTTC
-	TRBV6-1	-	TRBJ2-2	CASRLSGINTGELFF	TGTGCCAGCAGGTTGTCGGGGATAAACACCGGGGAGCTGTTTTTT
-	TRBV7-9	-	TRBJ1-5	CASSSVTSNQPQHF	TGTGCCAGCAGCTCGGTCACGAGCAATCAGCCCCAGCATTTT
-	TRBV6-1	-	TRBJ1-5	CASTFGGQPQHF	TGTGCCAGCACCTTCGGGGGTCAGCCCCAGCATTTT
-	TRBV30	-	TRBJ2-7	CAWRPPMDWDLEQYF	TGTGCCTGGAGGCCCCCGATGGACTGGGACCTAGAGCAGTACTTC
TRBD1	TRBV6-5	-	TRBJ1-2	CASRGQGLGYTF	TGTGCCAGCAGGGGACAGGGGCTTGGCTACACCTTC
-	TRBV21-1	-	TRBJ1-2	CASSIPNGGRNYGYTF	TGTGCCAGCAGCATTCCTAATGGGGGCCGGAACTATGGCTACACCTTC
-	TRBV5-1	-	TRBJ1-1	CASSLGVGRSTEAFF	TGCGCCAGCAGCTTGGGGGTTGGGAGGAGCACTGAAGCTTTCTTT
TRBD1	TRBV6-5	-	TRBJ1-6	CASRRTGGNNSPLHF	TGTGCCAGCAGAAGGACAGGGGGAAATAATTCACCCCTCCACTTT
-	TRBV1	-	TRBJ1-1	CTSSQERSHMNTEAFF	TGCACCAGCAGCCAAGAACGAAGCCACATGAACACTGAAGCTTTCTTT
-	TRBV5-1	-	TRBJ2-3	CASSPALARDTDTQYF	TGCGCCAGCAGCCCCGCCCTAGCGCGTGACACAGATACGCAGTATTTT
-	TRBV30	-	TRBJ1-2	CAWSTGNYGYTF	TGTGCCTGGTCGACAGGAAACTATGGCTACACCTTC
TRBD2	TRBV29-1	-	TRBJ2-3	CSVDRTSGRRNTQYF	TGCAGCGTTGACCGGACTAGCGGGAGGCGGAATACGCAGTATTTT
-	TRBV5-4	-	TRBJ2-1	CASSLVARGQFNEQFF	TGTGCCAGCAGCTTGGTCGCGCGGGGGCAATTCAATGAGCAGTTCTTC
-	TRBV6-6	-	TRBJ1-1	CASTRGNTEAFF	TGTGCCAGTACTAGGGGGAACACTGAAGCTTTCTTT
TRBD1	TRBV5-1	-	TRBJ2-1	CASSLGQGSNNEQFF	TGCGCCAGCAGCTTGGGACAGGGAAGCAACAATGAGCAGTTCTTC
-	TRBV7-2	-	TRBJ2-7	CASSLSGYEQYF	TGTGCCAGCAGCTTATCCGGCTACGAGCAGTACTTC
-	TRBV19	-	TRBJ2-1	CASSSPALRRGYNEQFF	TGTGCCAGTAGTTCCCCCGCTCTGCGCAGGGGATACAATGAGCAGTTCTTC
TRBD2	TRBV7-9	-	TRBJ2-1	CASSRASGEYNEQFF	TGTGCCAGCAGCCGGGCTAGCGGGGAATACAATGAGCAGTTCTTC
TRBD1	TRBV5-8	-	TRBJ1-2	CASSLLQGALGYTF	TGTGCCAGCAGCTTATTACAGGGGGCTCTTGGCTACACCTTC
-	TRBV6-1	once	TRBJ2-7	CASRGLVGGEQYF	TGTGCCAGCAGGGGCTTGGTTGGAGGCGAGCAGTACTTC
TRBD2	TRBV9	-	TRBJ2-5	CASSAPGTSGLVAQYF	TGTGCCAGCAGCGCCCCGGGGACTAGCGGCCTAGTGGCCCAGTACTTC
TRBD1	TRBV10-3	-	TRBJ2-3	CAISRQGTTDTQYF	TGTGCCATCAGCCGACAGGGGACCACAGATACGCAGTATTTT
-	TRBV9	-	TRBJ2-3	CASSVRGVTDTQYF	TGTGCCAGCAGCGTAAGGGGCGTCACAGATACGCAGTATTTT
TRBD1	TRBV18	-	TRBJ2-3	CASSPLYRQGAFDTQYF	TGTGCCAGCTCACCACTGTATAGACAGGGGGCATTCGATACGCAGTATTTT
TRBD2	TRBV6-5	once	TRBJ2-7	CASTNSGGDYEQYF	TGTGCCAGCACAAATTCGGGGGGAGACTACGAGCAGTACTTC
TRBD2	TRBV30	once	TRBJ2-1	CALRAAGGYNEQFF	TGTGCCCTAAGAGCGGCGGGGGGATACAATGAGCAGTTCTTC
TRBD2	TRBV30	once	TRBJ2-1	CAWRGTSGYSYNEQFF	TGTGCCTGGAGGGGGACTAGCGGGTACTCCTACAATGAGCAGTTCTTC
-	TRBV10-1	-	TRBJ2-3	CASSEPPGPPFRDTQYF	TGCGCCAGCAGTGAGCCACCGGGACCCCCTTTCAGGGATACGCAGTATTTT
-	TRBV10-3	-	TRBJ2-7	CAIRDRAYEQYF	TGTGCCATCAGGGACAGAGCCTACGAGCAGTACTTC
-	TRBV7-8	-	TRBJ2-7	CASSFGSLNYEQYF	TGTGCCAGCAGCTTCGGCTCTTTAAACTACGAGCAGTACTTC
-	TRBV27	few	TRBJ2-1	CASSLYPGTTYNEQFF	TGTGCCAGCAGTCTCTACCCCGGGACAACCTACAATGAGCAGTTCTTC
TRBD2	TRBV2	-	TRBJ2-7	CASGTSGYEQYF	TGTGCCAGCGGGACTAGCGGCTACGAGCAGTACTTC
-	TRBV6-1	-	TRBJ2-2	CASSAVTQSGELFF	TGTGCCAGCAGTGCGGTAACCCAGAGCGGGGAGCTGTTTTTT
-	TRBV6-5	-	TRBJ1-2	CASSSTQGGYTF	TGTGCCAGCAGTTCAACTCAGGGCGGCTACACCTTC
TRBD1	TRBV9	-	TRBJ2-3	CASSESPGTGISTDTQYF	TGTGCCAGCAGCGAGAGCCCCGGGACAGGGATTTCCACAGATACGCAGTATTTT